Shown below are 17 T cell receptor beta chains from a single sample sequenced in a study of blood T cells in healthy people across ages. Alongside a J-beta primer mix, a sample-barcoded 5' primer served in a second PCR lasting about 7 to 12 cycles. TCRdb re-called the 5' RACE reads with MiXCR, one entry per CDR3 protein. Of about 580,000 distinct CDR3 sequences in the sample, roughly 43% were seen once. Sequences were obtained from blood. Receptors were obtained from a man older than 75 in good health.

This clonotype was seen only a few times. V gene TRBV24-1 combines with J gene TRBJ2-5; 12 bases align to TRBD2. CDR1 KGHDR and CDR2 SFDVKD come from the germline V gene. The CDR3 loop spans 17 amino acids. V lost 4 bases and J lost 2; bases outside the gene matches: 7. The CDR3 protein is CATSDLGLAGQQETQYF. The CDR3 nucleotides are TGTGCCACCAGTGACCTAGGACTAGCGGGACAGCAAGAGACCCAGTACTTC.

The chain links TRBV7-2 to TRBJ2-2, with TRBD1 matching over 9 bases. The CDR3 runs to 14 residues. Looked up from germline, CDR1 is SGHTA and CDR2 is FQGNSA. J lost 7 bases, V lost 5 bases, and 5 bases had no gene match. The chain's CDR3 is CASSRQGGNGELFF. The CDR3 coding sequence is TGTGCCAGCAGCAGACAGGGGGGCAACGGGGAGCTGTTTTTT.

This clonotype turned up a few times. The chain couples TRBV21-1 to TRBJ2-7; the D call TRBD2 from the table was never checked on the DNA. TRBV21-1 is a listed pseudogene. The CDR3 is made up of 18 amino acids. CDR3 in DNA: TGTGCCAGCAGCAAGCTCGCATCCGAGGGAGGGGACTCCTACGAGCAGTACTTC. Translated, it gives CASSKLASEGGDSYEQYF.

This clonotype was picked up a small number of times. The genes are TRBV20-1 and TRBJ2-1; 8 bases agree with TRBD2. Germline trimming cut 5 bases from V and 6 bases from J; bases unmatched to any gene: 12. From germline, CDR1 is DFQATT and CDR2 SNEGSKA (reference sequence). The CDR3 is made up of 15 amino acids. The chain's CDR3 is CSAPILAAPGNEQFF. The CDR3 DNA reads as TGCAGTGCTCCTATACTAGCGGCCCCGGGCAATGAGCAGTTCTTC.

The chain combines TRBV3-1 with TRBJ2-3; 9 bases fit TRBD2. J was trimmed by 1 base and V by 4 bases; bases with no gene match: 3. CDR3 length equals 15 residues. The V gene's germline CDR1 is LGHDT and CDR2 YNNKEL (reference sequence). CDR3: CASSLSGSRTDTQYF. The CDR3 region has the DNA TGTGCCAGCAGCCTTAGCGGGAGCCGCACAGATACGCAGTATTTT.

The chain is built from TRBV7-9 and TRBJ2-3; TRBD2 matches 11 bases. In germline, CDR1 is SEHNR, CDR2 FQNEAQ (reference sequence). After removal of 5 bases from V and 6 bases from J, the junction contained 7 bases not matched to a gene. The CDR3 is 15 amino acids. The CDR3 loop reads CASSRLAGRQDTQYF. The CDR3 coding sequence is TGTGCCAGCAGCAGACTAGCGGGGCGCCAGGATACGCAGTATTTT.

The table lists this clonotype with a few counts. This chain connects TRBV7-2 to TRBJ2-1, with 12 bases lining up with TRBD1. There are 16 residues in the CDR3. Unmatched junction bases numbered 9, after V lost 4 bases and J lost 8 bases. The V gene's germline CDR1 is SGHTA and CDR2 FQGNSA. The CDR3 here is CASSSWGQGAEDEQFF. CDR3 coding DNA: TGTGCCAGCAGCTCATGGGGACAGGGGGCAGAGGATGAGCAGTTCTTC.

This clonotype was observed once. The V call is TRBV29-1, the J call TRBJ2-6, with TRBD2 identical over 8 bases. CDR3 length: 15 amino acids. CDR1 and CDR2 (germline): SQVTM, ANQGSEA. J was trimmed by 1 base and V by 4 bases; bases with no gene match: 3. DNA for the CDR3: TGCAGCGTTGGAGCTAGCGGGTCTGGGGCCAACGTCCTGACTTTC. Translated, it gives CSVGASGSGANVLTF.

The chain recombines TRBV9 with TRBJ2-1; 7 bases match TRBD2. The CDR3 totals 15 residues. Trimming removed 4 bases from V and 7 bases from J; junction bases left unmatched: 11. Germline CDR1 SGDLS, CDR2 YYNGEE. The CDR3 sequence: CASSFASGSINEQFF. The CDR3 DNA follows: TGTGCCAGCAGCTTCGCTAGCGGCTCCATAAATGAGCAGTTCTTC.

This clonotype was detected only a few times. The chain carries TRBV5-1 and TRBJ2-6; D remains unclear. Germline V gene data show CDR1 as SGHRS and CDR2 as YFSETQ. Deletions cut 1 base from V and 0 bases from J, with 5 bases between. This CDR3 has 15 residues. The CDR3 loop is CASSLSDSGANVLTF. For the CDR3, the DNA is TGCGCCAGCAGCTTGTCGGACTCTGGGGCCAACGTCCTGACTTTC.

The V and J genes are TRBV13 and TRBJ2-5, with TRBD2 matching 8 bases. The J call is doubtful: the DNA matches TRBJ2-1 better. Per germline, CDR1 PRHDT and CDR2 FYEKMQ (reference sequence). This CDR3 has 16 residues. The CDR3 region has the DNA TGTGCCAGCAGCGCCCCGACTAGCGAGAACTCCAGGACCCAGTTCTTC. Its translation: CASSAPTSENSRTQFF.

This clonotype appeared once. The rearrangement links TRBV30 to TRBJ2-3; D is undetermined. Trimming pared 0 bases from V and 4 bases from J, leaving 11 bases between. The CDR3 consists of 14 residues. The germline V gene has CDR1 GTSNPN and CDR2 SVGIG (reference sequence). For the CDR3, the DNA is TGTGCCTGGAGTGTACAAGCCATCTCAGATACGCAGTATTTT. Protein: CAWSVQAISDTQYF.

This clonotype occurred a few times. This sequence joins TRBV19 and TRBJ2-3; a weak D match, TRBD2 (7 bases). Trimming removed 10 bases from V and 7 bases from J, with 21 bases in between. The CDR3 spans 14 residues. Germline CDR1 and CDR2: LNHDA and SQIVND (reference sequence). The CDR3 loop is CATGLGGRGHTQYF. The CDR3 DNA reads TGTGCCACTGGCCTGGGGGGGCGGGGGCATACGCAGTATTTT. The full variable domain, rest sourced from reference TRBV19 and TRBJ2-3, is DGGITQSPKYLFRKEGQNVTLSCEQNLNHDAMYWYRQDPGQGLRLIYYSQIVNDFQKGDIAEGYSVSREKKESFPLTVTSAQKNPTAFYLCATGLGGRGHTQYFGPGTRLTVL.

The rearrangement links TRBV9 to TRBJ1-2; 8 bases match TRBD1. This CDR3 has 16 residues. J gave up 6 bases and V 0 bases, and 10 bases lay outside the gene matches. CDR1 and CDR2 from the germline V gene are SGDLS and YYNGEE. CDR3 in amino acids: CASSVGDIRGLDGYTF. Written as DNA, the CDR3 is TGTGCCAGCAGCGTAGGGGATATCAGGGGGCTCGATGGCTACACCTTC.

This chain uses TRBV20-1 with TRBJ2-1, with 8 positions matching TRBD2. The end of the DNA is better explained by TRBJ2-7, so the J call may be wrong. The CDR3 spans 15 residues. Per germline, CDR1 DFQATT and CDR2 SNEGSKA (reference sequence). CDR3 region: CSARGRGGSYNEQYF. The CDR3 coding sequence is TGCAGTGCTAGAGGACGGGGGGGCTCCTACAATGAGCAGTACTTC.

This clonotype was recorded a few times. V usage is TRBV7-2 and J usage is TRBJ2-7; D might be TRBD1 or TRBD2, each matching 5 bases. V shed 0 bases and J shed 4 bases, with 16 bases lying between them. The germline V gene encodes CDR1 SGHTA and CDR2 FQGNSA. The CDR3 covers 16 residues. CDR3 residues: CASSLASGTSRYEQYF. The CDR3, as DNA: TGTGCCAGCAGCTTAGCCTCCGGGACGAGTAGGTACGAGCAGTACTTC.

This clonotype came up a few times. The chain recombines TRBV20-1 with TRBJ2-3; weak D call: TRBD1 (6 bases). The germline V and J ends were trimmed by 3 bases and 1 base, with 11 bases remaining between them. The CDR3 is 14 amino acids. Germline V gives CDR1 DFQATT, CDR2 SNEGSKA (reference sequence). This chain's CDR3 is CSASWGPGTDTQYF. In DNA form, the CDR3 reads TGCAGTGCTAGCTGGGGGCCAGGCACAGATACGCAGTATTTT.